The clone carrying this T cell receptor (beta chain) was observed many times. The antigen is not known. TCRdb independently ran MiXCR on the 5' RACE reads; one entry per CDR3 protein. This sample has about 38,000 distinct CDR3 sequences, with 5% to 5.5% found just once. Noted time point: sample taken at primary tumor resection. Whole RNA, which was extracted from tumor, nontumor lung tissue or frozen PBMC, was sequenced without any cell sorting. CDR3 length: 13 residues. V was pared by 5 bases and J by 5 bases, with 12 bases between. The sample belongs to a study of spatial heterogeneity in lung cancer. Regarding the study as a whole: Circulating ubiquitous expanded tumor TCRs were observed more frequently at resection than at follow-up.

Sequencing used PBMCs, obtained at surgery. The receptor was isolated from a female donor with early-stage non-small cell lung cancer. The chain joins TRBV12-3 or TRBV12-4 to TRBJ2-5; unclear D gene. The DNA for the CDR3 is TGTGCCAGCAGTCCCACTCCAAGGGAGACCCAGTACTTC. Its protein is CASSPTPRETQYF.